Shown below are 21 T cell receptor beta chains from a single sample sequenced in a study of blood T cells in healthy people across ages. It was with a sample-barcoded 5' primer and a J-beta primer mix that a second PCR of roughly 7 to 11 cycles was run. One entry per CDR3 protein results from TCRdb running MiXCR on the 5' RACE reads. This table holds roughly 800,000 distinct CDR3 sequences, more than 25% found once. The sample also formed part of further work on T cells of mothers and their children.

Sequenced input: blood. Receptors originate from a boy younger than 18 in good health.

This clonotype was found a few times. V gene TRBV6-6 combines with J gene TRBJ2-5; D is ambiguous. Trimming left V 5 bases short and J 4 bases short, with 11 bases between. Per the germline V gene, CDR1 is MNHNY and CDR2 is SVGAGI (reference sequence). This CDR3 contains 13 residues. CDR3 residues: CASSRRALETQYF. Written as DNA, the CDR3 is TGTGCCAGCAGTAGAAGGGCGTTAGAGACCCAGTACTTC.

This chain connects TRBV18 to TRBJ2-4, with no clear D. The length of the CDR3 is 13 residues. The germline V gene has CDR1 KGHSH and CDR2 LQKENI. Trimming took 3 bases from V and 7 from J, leaving 10 bases between them. CDR3 coding DNA: TGTGCCAGCTCACCTTCGCCCGGGAACATTCAGTACTTC. Amino acid sequence: CASSPSPGNIQYF.

This clonotype was picked up a small number of times. The rearrangement joins TRBV11-2 to TRBJ1-2; D is ambiguous. V lost 2 bases, J lost 0 bases, and 7 bases lay in between. The CDR3 has 14 residues. The germline gives CDR1 SGHAT, CDR2 FQNNGV. CDR3 loop: CASSLSTANYGYTF. CDR3 coding DNA: TGTGCCAGCAGCTTATCAACAGCTAACTATGGCTACACCTTC. Full variable domain (remainder filled in from reference TRBV11-2 and TRBJ1-2): EAGVAQSPRYKIIEKRQSVAFWCNPISGHATLYWYQQILGQGPKLLIQFQNNGVVDDSQLPKDRFSAERLKGVDSTLKIQPAKLEDSAVYLCASSLSTANYGYTFGSGTRLTVV.

J is TRBJ2-2 and V is TRBV7-2; D may be TRBD1 (6 bases). CDR3 length equals 16 residues. CDR1 and CDR2 from the germline V gene are SGHTA and FQGNSA. Trimming took off 1 base at V and 6 bases at J, with 15 bases between the two ends. This CDR3 is CASSLEARQVAGELFF. The DNA for the CDR3 is TGTGCCAGCAGCTTAGAGGCCCGACAGGTGGCCGGGGAGCTGTTTTTT.

This clonotype has a handful of counts. The genes are TRBV12-3 or TRBV12-4 and TRBJ2-1, with D unresolved. This CDR3 region has 15 residues. The V end lost 4 bases, the J end lost 8 bases, and 18 bases lay between the germline ends. This CDR3 reads CASSSTQEYVYEQFF. The CDR3 bases are TGTGCCAGCAGTTCCACCCAGGAGTACGTCTATGAGCAGTTCTTC.

This clonotype has a handful of counts. The chain recombines TRBV28 with TRBJ2-5, with TRBD1 matching 7 bases. In germline, CDR1 is MDHEN, CDR2 SYDVKM. V lost 5 bases and J lost 0; bases outside the gene matches: 6. CDR3 length: 15 residues. The CDR3 DNA reads as TGTGCCAGCAGTGCACCCACAGGGGACCAAGAGACCCAGTACTTC. It is translated as CASSAPTGDQETQYF. The full variable domain, in which reference TRBV28 and TRBJ2-5 provide the parts outside the CDR3, is DVKVTQSSRYLVKRTGEKVFLECVQDMDHENMFWYRQDPGLGLRLIYFSYDVKMKEKGDIPEGYSVSREKKERFSLILESASTNQTSMYLCASSAPTGDQETQYFGPGTRLLVL.

This clonotype was counted only a few times. The V gene is TRBV15, the J gene TRBJ1-1; D not resolved. Between the trimmed V and J ends, which lost 9 bases and 1 base, there was a span of 6 bases. Germline assignment: CDR1 LNHNV and CDR2 YYDKDF (reference sequence). The length of the CDR3 is 11 residues. The CDR3 sequence is CATKQNTEAFF. Here the CDR3 DNA reads TGTGCCACTAAGCAGAACACTGAAGCTTTCTTT. Full variable domain (remainder filled in from reference TRBV15 and TRBJ1-1): DAMVIQNPRYQVTQFGKPVTLSCSQTLNHNVMYWYQQKSSQAPKLLFHYYDKDFNNEADTPDNFQSRRPNTSFCFLDIRSPGLGDTAMYLCATKQNTEAFFGQGTRLTVV.

CDR3 loop: CSAELAKNIQYF. The CDR3 coding sequence is TGCAGCGCGGAACTAGCCAAAAACATTCAGTACTTC. The V and J genes are TRBV29-1 and TRBJ2-4, with D hard to call. There are 12 residues in the CDR3. V lost 7 bases to trimming and J lost 0 bases, with 7 bases between them. Germline V gene lookup returns CDR1 SQVTM and CDR2 ANQGSEA.

This clonotype was seen a few times. The chain carries TRBV11-2 and TRBJ2-7; unclear D gene. V was clipped by 5 bases and J by 3 bases, with 14 bases between them. The CDR3 contains 14 residues. CDR1 is SGHAT, CDR2 FQNNGV, per germline. The CDR3 nucleotides are TGTGCCAGCAGCCGGGTCTCGGGTAACTACGAGCAGTACTTC. Its protein product is CASSRVSGNYEQYF. The full variable domain, completed using reference TRBV11-2 and TRBJ2-7, is EAGVAQSPRYKIIEKRQSVAFWCNPISGHATLYWYQQILGQGPKLLIQFQNNGVVDDSQLPKDRFSAERLKGVDSTLKIQPAKLEDSAVYLCASSRVSGNYEQYFGPGTRLTVT.

This chain uses TRBV7-2 with TRBJ2-5, with TRBD2 matching 9 bases. Per germline, CDR1 SGHTA and CDR2 FQGNSA. J lost 5 bases, V lost 0 bases, and 7 bases had no gene match. This CDR3 has 16 residues. The CDR3 DNA reads TGTGCCAGCAGCTTAGCTTGGTTAGCGGGGGAGGAGACCCAGTACTTC. As protein: CASSLAWLAGEETQYF.

This sequence joins TRBV9 and TRBJ1-6; possibly TRBD1 for D (5 bases). Trimming stripped 0 bases from V and 2 bases from J, with 9 bases between. The CDR3 contains 16 residues. CDR1 is SGDLS, CDR2 YYNGEE, per germline. CDR3 in amino acids: CASSVDGGTYNSPLHF. The CDR3 bases are TGTGCCAGCAGCGTAGATGGGGGGACCTATAATTCACCCCTCCACTTT.

Worth noting for this clonotype: Its ends do not fully match the called genes, so a read error is possible. V usage is TRBV5-6 and J usage is TRBJ2-5; D possibly corresponds to TRBD2 (6 bases). CDR3 length: 16 residues. Germline V lookup: CDR1 SGHDT, CDR2 YYEEEE. The CDR3 here is CASSLGPLAIQETRYF. In DNA form, the CDR3 reads TGTGCCAGCAGCTTGGGGCCACTAGCTATACAAGAGACCCGGTACTTC.

Ten or more counts support this clonotype. In DNA form, the CDR3 reads TGCGCCAGCAGCTTGGGGACAGGGGTCTATGGCTACACCTTC. Translation: CASSLGTGVYGYTF. The chain joins TRBV5-1 to TRBJ1-2, with 9 positions matching TRBD1. The CDR3 is 14 amino acids. Looked up from germline, CDR1 is SGHRS and CDR2 is YFSETQ. The V gene end was trimmed by 0 bases and the J gene end by 4 bases; junction bases not matched to a gene: 1.

This chain connects TRBV5-1 to TRBJ2-1; 7 bases match TRBD2. CDR3 length: 14 residues. Germline V gene data show CDR1 as SGHRS and CDR2 as YFSETQ. V was clipped by 7 bases and J by 7 bases; unmatched bases: 11. In DNA, the CDR3 is TGCGCCAGCGCGGCTTCGTCGGGGGGTAATGAGCAGTTCTTC. Translating gives CASAASSGGNEQFF.

This clonotype has a handful of counts. The V gene is TRBV3-1, the J gene TRBJ2-5; D is unclear. Trimming left V 1 base short and J 3 bases short, with 9 bases between. Germline lookup yields CDR1 LGHDT and CDR2 YNNKEL (reference sequence). This CDR3 has 14 residues. The CDR3 DNA follows: TGTGCCAGCAGCCAAGTTGTGCGGAAAGAGACCCAGTACTTC. This sequence encodes CASSQVVRKETQYF.

This clonotype was seen a few times. CDR3 residues: CASSYPRLHQETQYF. In nucleotides, the CDR3 is TGTGCCAGCAGTTACCCACGGCTTCACCAAGAGACCCAGTACTTC. The chain carries TRBV6-6 and TRBJ2-5; D unresolved. This CDR3 comprises 15 residues. Trimming took off 2 bases at V and 0 bases at J, with 10 bases between the two ends. Germline V gene sequence: CDR1 MNHNY, CDR2 SVGAGI (reference sequence).

Only a few counts were recorded for this clonotype. V is TRBV6-5 and J is TRBJ2-5; D may be TRBD2 (6 bases). V was cut by 5 bases and J by 3 bases, with 22 bases left in between. The CDR3 has 17 residues. The germline V gene has CDR1 MNHEY and CDR2 SVGAGI. The CDR3 nucleotides are TGTGCCAGCAGTACTTTTCCCCGGGGGTGGTCGGAAGAGACCCAGTACTTC. As protein: CASSTFPRGWSEETQYF.

The chain joins TRBV7-2 to TRBJ2-1, with 8 nucleotides matching TRBD1. The last part of the DNA fits TRBJ2-7 better; the J call may be wrong. The CDR3 sequence is 15 residues long. Germline lookup yields CDR1 SGHTA and CDR2 FQGNSA. This CDR3 reads CASSPNIRGPYEQYF. The CDR3 DNA reads TGTGCCAGCAGCCCCAACATCAGGGGGCCCTACGAGCAGTACTTC.

V and J are TRBV5-1 and TRBJ2-2; D ambiguous. Trimming left V 0 bases short and J 5 bases short, with 23 bases between. The germline gives CDR1 SGHRS, CDR2 YFSETQ. This CDR3 comprises 19 residues. The CDR3 coding sequence is TGCGCCAGCAGCTTGGATAGGACGGACCGACGGCGGAGAACCGGGGAGCTGTTTTTT. Encoded protein: CASSLDRTDRRRRTGELFF.

The V and J genes are TRBV7-9 and TRBJ2-4; 12 bases line up with TRBD2. This CDR3 is 17 amino acids long. V was pared by 4 bases and J by 0 bases, with 4 bases of the junction left unmatched. Germline V gives CDR1 SEHNR, CDR2 FQNEAQ (reference sequence). CDR3 bases: TGTGCCAGCAGCTCCCTAGCGGGGGGGTTAGCCAAAAACATTCAGTACTTC. The encoded protein is CASSSLAGGLAKNIQYF. The full variable domain, completed using reference TRBV7-9 and TRBJ2-4, is DTGVSQNPRHKITKRGQNVTFRCDPISEHNRLYWYRQTLGQGPEFLTYFQNEAQLEKSRLLSDRFSAERPKGSFSTLEIQRTEQGDSAMYLCASSSLAGGLAKNIQYFGAGTRLSVL.

This clonotype was seen many times. The chain recombines TRBV20-1 with TRBJ2-5; D might be TRBD1 (6 bases). The CDR3 has 15 residues. The V and J ends lost 5 bases and 2 bases respectively, with 18 bases between them. CDR1 and CDR2 from the germline V gene are DFQATT and SNEGSKA (reference sequence). The CDR3 region is CSALNRDTLQETQYF. In nucleotides, the CDR3 is TGCAGTGCTTTGAACCGGGACACCCTTCAAGAGACCCAGTACTTC.